These 28 T cell receptor beta chains were all obtained from the same sample, sequenced in a study of Ad26.COV2.S vaccination and SARS-CoV-2 variants. Treatment given: 15 to 20 received Ad26.COV2.S at low or high dose, single or two shots; roughly five received placebo; per-sample allocation not given. Material that was analyzed had been drawn on day 63 after the first vaccine or placebo injection. This table comes from immunoSEQ multiplex PCR, and its TCRdb copy is limited to in-frame clones, with some not included. The sample includes over 300,000 clones, 83% of them seen just once. The sequenced sample was peripheral blood, obtained in a trial of Ad26.COV2.S vaccine versus placebo. The receptor source for this set is a person between 18 and 65 years old who received the Ad26.COV2.S COVID-19 vaccine or a placebo.

V is TRBV7-2 and J is TRBJ1-5, with D tentatively TRBD1 (6 bases). Germline-derived CDR1 and CDR2 are SGHTA and FQGNSA. V was pared by 3 bases and J by 3 bases, with 12 bases between. This CDR3 has 15 residues. The CDR3 protein is CASSLATGINQPQHF. CDR3 in DNA: TGTGCCAGCAGCTTGGCTACAGGGATCAATCAGCCCCAGCATTTT.

The chain carries TRBV30 and TRBJ2-3; 7 bases are shared with TRBD2. CDR1 and CDR2 (germline): GTSNPN, SVGIG (reference sequence). The CDR3 is made up of 16 amino acids. Trimming at V came to 2 bases and at J to 0 bases, leaving 8 bases not matched to a gene. CDR3 DNA sequence: TGTGCCTGGAGTAGGGAGGGGCTCCTTAGCACAGATACGCAGTATTTT. Translation: CAWSREGLLSTDTQYF.

The rearrangement joins TRBV5-1 to TRBJ1-2; D may be TRBD1 (5 bases). This CDR3 has 13 residues. Germline V gene sequence: CDR1 SGHRS, CDR2 YFSETQ. Trimming left V 0 bases short and J 3 bases short, with 6 bases between. CDR3 loop: CASSLVGDYGYTF. CDR3 nucleotides: TGCGCCAGCAGCTTGGTGGGGGACTATGGCTACACCTTC. Looking up the rest from reference TRBV5-1 and TRBJ1-2 gives the full variable domain: KAGVTQTPRYLIKTRGQQVTLSCSPISGHRSVSWYQQTPGQGLQFLFEYFSETQRNKGNFPGRFSGRQFSNSRSEMNVSTLELGDSALYLCASSLVGDYGYTFGSGTRLTVV.

The V gene is TRBV7-9, the J gene TRBJ2-3; TRBD2 is a possible D gene (6 bases). The germline V gene has CDR1 SEHNR and CDR2 FQNEAQ (reference sequence). The CDR3 consists of 11 residues. Deletions cut 5 bases from V and 6 bases from J, with 6 bases between. The CDR3 DNA reads as TGTGCCAGCAGCCGGGGGGATACGCAGTATTTT. It encodes CASSRGDTQYF.

This clone was seen a handful of times. This chain's CDR3 is CASSQYNEQFF. The CDR3 DNA follows: TGTGCCAGCAGCCAGTACAATGAGCAGTTCTTC. The J gene is TRBJ2-1, the V gene TRBV2; D is ambiguous. V shed 6 bases and J shed 4 bases, with 4 bases lying between them. There are 11 residues in the CDR3. The V gene's germline CDR1 is SNHLY and CDR2 FYNNEI.

This chain joins TRBV7-2 and TRBJ2-7; TRBD1 is a possible D gene (6 bases). Germline V CDR1 and CDR2: SGHTA, FQGNSA. The ends were cut back, 1 base at V and 3 bases at J, with 13 bases in the middle. This CDR3 contains 15 residues. CDR3 loop: CASSLEGTPYYEQYF. In DNA, the CDR3 is TGTGCCAGCAGCTTAGAAGGGACACCTTACTACGAGCAGTACTTC.

The chain couples TRBV30 to TRBJ1-1; D not certain. This CDR3 has 13 residues. Germline CDR1 and CDR2: GTSNPN and SVGIG (reference sequence). V lost 0 bases to trimming and J lost 3 bases, with 8 bases between them. Here the CDR3 DNA reads TGTGCCTGGAGTGTGGCAGTCGACACTGAAGCTTTCTTT. This encodes CAWSVAVDTEAFF.

This clone was detected a few times. The chain employs TRBV19 and TRBJ1-5; D remains ambiguous. Germline CDR1 LNHDA, CDR2 SQIVND (reference sequence). CDR3 length: 13 residues. The V and J ends lost 6 bases and 7 bases respectively, with 13 bases between them. In DNA, the CDR3 is TGTGCCAGTAGCAAGGGAACCGGGCAGCCCCAGCATTTT. Translating gives CASSKGTGQPQHF.

This sequence joins TRBV5-1 and TRBJ2-1; TRBD1 is a possible D gene (5 bases). V was shortened by 2 bases and J by 8 bases, with 14 bases between the two germline ends. Germline-derived CDR1 and CDR2 are SGHRS and YFSETQ. This CDR3 is built from 14 residues. CDR3 coding DNA: TGCGCCAGCAGCTTCGTTGCCAGGGATCATGAGCAGTTCTTC. This sequence encodes CASSFVARDHEQFF.

CDR3 nucleotide sequence: TGTGCCAGCAGCACACACCGGGACACCTATGGCTACACCTTC. Translated, it gives CASSTHRDTYGYTF. The rearrangement links TRBV21-1 to TRBJ1-2; TRBD1, as called in the table, went unchecked against the DNA. TRBV21-1 is recorded as a pseudogene. The CDR3 loop spans 14 amino acids.

The chain uses TRBV7-8 and TRBJ1-2; D gene unclear. Trimming left V 5 bases short and J 0 bases short, with 10 bases between. The CDR3 contains 14 residues. In germline, CDR1 is SGHVS, CDR2 FQNEAQ. The CDR3 DNA is TGTGCCAGCAGCAAAGACCCGACTAACTATGGCTACACCTTC. Translation: CASSKDPTNYGYTF.

The chain carries TRBV4-3 and TRBJ2-1; no clear D. Between the trimmed V and J ends, which lost 0 bases and 7 bases, there was a span of 4 bases. Germline CDR1 reads LGHNA; CDR2 reads YSLEER. The CDR3 length is 12 residues. CDR3 region: CASSQDLNEQFF. CDR3 nucleotide sequence: TGCGCCAGCAGCCAAGATTTGAATGAGCAGTTCTTC.

The rearrangement joins TRBV11-2 to TRBJ2-3; tentatively, D is TRBD2 (7 bases). The CDR3 extends over 15 amino acids. Germline V gene data show CDR1 as SGHAT and CDR2 as FQNNGV. V was shortened by 5 bases and J by 6 bases, with 18 bases between the two germline ends. In DNA, the CDR3 is TGTGCCAGCAGCCTTGTGGGGGGGGGCTGGGATACGCAGTATTTT. Protein: CASSLVGGGWDTQYF.

The chain recombines TRBV6-2 or TRBV6-3 with TRBJ2-7; D could derive from TRBD1 or TRBD2 (5 bases each). This CDR3 is 14 amino acids long. Looked up from germline, CDR1 is MNHEY and CDR2 is SVGEGT. V dropped 6 bases and J dropped 4 bases, with 16 bases sitting between them. The CDR3 sequence is CASSTDAEGYEQYF. In nucleotides, the CDR3 is TGTGCCAGCAGCACCGACGCAGAGGGGTACGAGCAGTACTTC.

The genes are TRBV21-1 and TRBJ2-5; the tabulated D call, TRBD1, remains unverified against the DNA. TRBV21-1 corresponds to a pseudogene. This CDR3 region has 18 residues. CDR3 region: CASSNPPIGGPQQETQYF. CDR3 sequence (DNA): TGTGCCAGCAGCAACCCACCTATAGGGGGACCCCAACAAGAGACCCAGTACTTC.

The rearrangement uses TRBV6-1 and TRBJ1-2; D unresolved. Germline CDR1 and CDR2: MNHNS and SASEGT. The CDR3 contains 15 residues. Trimming took 1 base from V and 0 from J, leaving 9 bases between them. The CDR3 bases are TGTGCCAGCAGTGAAGTGGGGATAGCTAACTATGGCTACACCTTC. It encodes CASSEVGIANYGYTF.

The table lists this clone with a count of one. V usage is TRBV7-8 and J usage is TRBJ1-1; 9 nucleotides match TRBD1. Germline loops: CDR1 SGHVS, CDR2 FQNEAQ. Germline trimming cut 5 bases from V and 6 bases from J; bases unmatched to any gene: 7. This CDR3 has 14 amino acids. The chain's CDR3 is CASSHRDRVAEAFF. The CDR3 coding sequence is TGTGCCAGCAGCCACCGGGACAGGGTGGCTGAAGCTTTCTTT. The full variable domain, completed using reference TRBV7-8 and TRBJ1-1, is GAGVSQSPRYKVAKRGQDVALRCDPISGHVSLFWYQQALGQGPEFLTYFQNEAQLDKSGLPSDRFFAERPEGSVSTLKIQRTQQEDSAVYLCASSHRDRVAEAFFGQGTRLTVV.

The CDR3 here is CASSPGPREQFF. The CDR3 DNA reads as TGTGCCAGCAGCCCGGGCCCCAGGGAGCAGTTCTTC. The chain is built from TRBV11-3 and TRBJ2-1; D is uncertain. Germline assignment: CDR1 SGHNT and CDR2 YENEEA. Trimming cost V 5 bases and J 10 bases, with 12 bases left between them. The length of the CDR3 is 12 residues.

The gene calls are TRBV4-2 and TRBJ2-7, with TRBD1 matching over 9 bases. Losses at the gene ends were 4 bases for V and 3 bases for J; bases not matched to a gene: 10. The CDR3 has 16 amino acids. CDR1 and CDR2 from the germline V gene are LGHNA and YNFKEQ. CDR3 DNA sequence: TGTGCCAGCAGCCCGTCTACCGGGACAGGGCTCTACGAGCAGTACTTC. The encoded protein is CASSPSTGTGLYEQYF.

This chain uses TRBV7-6 with TRBJ1-4; D gene uncertain. The CDR3 runs 12 residues. Trimming removed 4 bases at V and 4 bases at J, with 4 bases between. The germline CDR1 and CDR2 sequences are SGHVS and FNYEAQ. The CDR3 DNA is TGTGCCAGCAGCTCCGGTAATGAAAAACTGTTTTTT. This sequence encodes CASSSGNEKLFF.

The CDR3 DNA follows: TGTGCCAGCAGCCCCCTAGCGGGGGGGCTTGGGGATACGCAGTATTTT. This gives the protein CASSPLAGGLGDTQYF. The J gene is TRBJ2-3, the V gene TRBV6-2 or TRBV6-3; 12 bases are shared with TRBD2. The CDR3 contains 16 residues. The V gene's germline CDR1 is MNHEY and CDR2 SVGEGT. Trimming at V came to 6 bases and at J to 6 bases, leaving 10 bases not matched to a gene.

The V gene is TRBV28, the J gene TRBJ2-5; 10 bases match TRBD1. Trimming took 0 bases from V and 4 from J; bases not matched to a gene: 5. The germline CDR1 and CDR2 sequences are MDHEN and SYDVKM. The CDR3 contains 16 residues. The CDR3 loop is CASSLWGQGRRETQYF. In DNA, the CDR3 is TGTGCCAGCAGTTTATGGGGACAGGGGAGGAGAGAGACCCAGTACTTC.

The chain combines TRBV5-6 with TRBJ1-1, with D possibly TRBD1 on 6 matching bases. The CDR3 sequence is 16 residues long. CDR1 and CDR2 (germline): SGHDT, YYEEEE. V was clipped by 3 bases and J by 5 bases, with 20 bases between them. The CDR3 sequence: CASSSPRQAHLTEAFF. DNA for the CDR3: TGTGCCAGCAGCTCCCCCCGACAGGCACACTTGACTGAAGCTTTCTTT. The full variable domain, its missing parts supplied by reference TRBV5-6 and TRBJ1-1, is DAGVTQSPTHLIKTRGQQVTLRCSPKSGHDTVSWYQQALGQGPQFIFQYYEEEERQRGNFPDRFSGHQFPNYSSELNVNALLLGDSALYLCASSSPRQAHLTEAFFGQGTRLTVV.

A single count supports this clone. The chain uses TRBV6-2 or TRBV6-3 and TRBJ1-1, with TRBD1 matching 7 bases. V shed 6 bases, J shed 3 bases, and the junction held 16 bases outside the gene matches. This CDR3 is built from 17 residues. Per the germline V gene, CDR1 is MNHEY and CDR2 is SVGEGT. CDR3 coding DNA: TGTGCCAGCAGCCCGACAGGGTGGCCTTTAACGGACACTGAAGCTTTCTTT. It codes for CASSPTGWPLTDTEAFF.

This clone was seen more than once but under ten times. The chain combines TRBV2 with TRBJ1-3; maybe TRBD1 (5 bases). Trimming took 5 bases from V and 0 from J, leaving 11 bases between them. This CDR3 is 15 amino acids long. Germline V gene sequence: CDR1 SNHLY, CDR2 FYNNEI. DNA of the CDR3: TGTGCCAGCAGTCGGGACTCGCCCTCTGGAAACACCATATATTTT. It translates to CASSRDSPSGNTIYF.

On this clone: This CDR3 fails to terminate in the conserved phenylalanine or tryptophan, so it likely reflects a read error. The DNA is omitted, as the CDR3 cannot be located on it reliably, and the CDR3 follows TCRdb's listing. This chain uses TRBV7-7 with TRBJ2-4; no check of the table's D call, TRBD1, against the DNA was made. Germline V gene data show CDR1 as SSHAT and CDR2 as FNYEAQ (reference sequence). The CDR3 length equals 10 residues, ends included. The CDR3: CASSPGLHYS.

The chain joins TRBV12-3 or TRBV12-4 to TRBJ1-3; D remains unclear. The CDR3 length is 13 residues. The ends were cut back, 6 bases at V and 4 bases at J, with 10 bases in the middle. The CDR3 here is CASSTVRGNTIYF. The CDR3 coding sequence is TGTGCCAGCAGCACTGTGAGGGGAAACACCATATATTTT.

J is TRBJ1-6 and V is TRBV25-1; 9 bases map to TRBD1. CDR3 length equals 16 residues. The V segment lost 4 bases and the J segment 6 bases; nucleotides outside the gene matches: 7. Germline CDR1 is MGHDK and CDR2 is SYGVNS. CDR3 protein: CASSVQGQGPNSPLHF. The CDR3, as DNA: TGTGCCAGCAGTGTACAGGGACAGGGACCTAATTCACCCCTCCACTTT.